This T cell receptor (beta chain) was captured by sequencing in a study of T cell responses to AZD1222 COVID-19 vaccine. Points from the study as a whole: Only six people who got AZD1222 tested seropositive at baseline. White British people made up most donors, females outnumbered males, and clonal diversity was possibly underestimated. No repertoire was sampled before or during the peak T cell response, only after it.

For this clone: No antigen is known for it.

The data were produced by immunoSEQ multiplex PCR, yet TCRdb's version contains in-frame clones alone and is incomplete. The repertoire holds 85,000 to 90,000 clones, with under 95% as singletons. This CDR3 has 15 amino acids. The V and J ends lost 1 base and 8 bases, in that order; junction bases with no gene match: 3. CDR1 and CDR2 from the germline V gene are LGHNA and YSLEER. This receptor was taken from an adult in good health. The material sequenced was peripheral blood, taken on day 0 of MenACWY control vaccination. The chain carries TRBV4-3 and TRBJ1-6, with 9 positions matching TRBD1. CDR3 nucleotides: TGCGCCAGCAGCCAAGCAAACAGGGGGCATTCACCCCTCCACTTT. Translation gives CASSQANRGHSPLHF.